This T cell receptor (beta chain) is from a study of cytotoxic CD8 clonotypes in ibrutinib-treated CLL. Study-level background: A median about twelve months of treatment, range 6 to 36, preceded the collection of response samples.

About this clone itself: Its specificity is not known.

Notes on the study in general: Clonality correlated strongly with circulating CD8+ T cells and exceeded age-matched healthy donors at baseline.

For TCR beta libraries, approximately 2 micrograms of genomic DNA were obtained from cryopreserved PBMCs. CDR1 SGHRS and CDR2 YFSETQ come from the germline V gene. CDR3 length: 16 residues. With V trimmed by 0 bases and J by 3 bases, 5 bases remained unmatched. TCRdb keeps only in-frame clones here, not all; method: immunoSEQ multiplex PCR. The data hold around 200,000 clones, with approximately 79% observed a single time. Source: PBMCs, taken after 12 months of ibrutinib treatment. The sequence derives from a human donor with chronic lymphocytic leukemia. The chain combines TRBV5-1 with TRBJ1-2; 10 positions agree with TRBD1. The CDR3 here is CASSLAGTGVDYGYTF. CDR3 DNA: TGCGCCAGCAGCTTGGCCGGGACAGGGGTGGACTATGGCTACACCTTC.